This paragraph reports one T cell receptor (beta chain). The data derive from a study of blood T cell repertoires in COVID-19. Germline V CDR1 and CDR2: SEHNR, FQNEAQ (reference sequence). CDR3 length: 14 amino acids. The ends lost 7 bases at V and 4 bases at J; junction bases unmatched: 5. In the authors' methods: By means of reference gene primer amplification, nucleated cell counts were estimated. Sequencing used immunoSEQ multiplex PCR; TCRdb keeps in-frame clones, though not all of them. V and J calls and clone size are copied from that table; D and trimming were computed from the DNA. Of a few hundred thousand clones detected, around nine tenths appear once; the ten largest clones hold 4%.

This sequence originates from a woman aged 50 to 60 with active or convalescent COVID-19. The source material was peripheral blood. The rearrangement uses TRBV7-9 and TRBJ2-2; 8 nucleotides match TRBD2. The CDR3 sequence is CASMRREVTGELFF. As DNA, the CDR3 is TGTGCCAGCATGAGGCGGGAGGTCACCGGGGAGCTGTTTTTT.